The rows below give T cell receptor beta chains drawn from one sample of a study of T cells in Graves' hyperthyroidism and ophthalmopathy. TCRdb redid the calling of the multiplex PCR reads with MiXCR, one entry per CDR3 protein. This sample has around 190,000 distinct CDR3 sequences, with less than 20% found just once. Sequencing used blood. The receptors stem from a woman aged 45-65 years with Graves' hyperthyroidism. Each CDR3 is given with its conserved first and last residue. A D gene is named only where the DNA matches it firmly. Clone size is shown for a subset of rows, as once, few, many or a class of expanded clone.

- many TRBJ2-1 TRBV11-2 CASSLKLVNEQFF TGTGCCAGCAGCTTAAAACTAGTCAATGAGCAGTTCTTC
- many TRBJ1-2 TRBV27 CASSPLVDRTNYGYTF TGTGCCAGCAGCCCCCTCGTGGATCGGACTAACTATGGCTACACCTTC
TRBD2 - TRBJ2-1 TRBV11-2 CASSWGGNEQFF TGTGCCAGCAGCTGGGGGGGGAATGAGCAGTTCTTC
TRBD1 many TRBJ1-5 TRBV2 CASSWTGGNQPQHF TGTGCCAGCAGTTGGACAGGGGGAAATCAGCCCCAGCATTTT
- - TRBJ2-7 TRBV28 CASINLATYEQYF TGTGCCAGCATAAACCTGGCTACTTACGAGCAGTACTTC
TRBD2 many TRBJ2-1 TRBV7-2 CASSLELAGFYEQFF TGTGCCAGCAGCTTAGAACTAGCGGGATTCTATGAGCAGTTCTTC
- many TRBJ2-7 TRBV28 CAIDLKGSKGSYEQYF TGTGCCATCGATTTGAAGGGCAGTAAGGGCTCCTACGAGCAGTACTTC
TRBD2 many TRBJ2-3 TRBV20-1 CSAGLASGSTDTQYF TGCAGTGCTGGACTAGCTAGCGGAAGCACAGATACGCAGTATTTT
- - TRBJ2-7 TRBV6-1 CASSNRAYEQYF TGTGCCAGCAGCAACAGAGCCTACGAGCAGTACTTC
TRBD2 - TRBJ2-7 TRBV24-1 CANKPGLAFTYEQYF TGTGCCAACAAACCCGGACTAGCGTTTACCTACGAGCAGTACTTC
- - TRBJ2-7 TRBV19 CASTILQVLCEQYF TGTGCCAGTACCATTCTACAGGTTTTATGCGAGCAGTACTTC
- - TRBJ2-3 TRBV6-1 CASSHAGARADTQYF TGTGCCAGCTCACACGCCGGAGCCCGGGCAGATACGCAGTATTTT
TRBD2 many TRBJ2-1 TRBV5-1 CASSLGGGGISSYNEQFF TGCGCCAGCAGCTTGGGGGGCGGGGGTATAAGCTCCTACAATGAGCAGTTCTTC
TRBD1 many TRBJ1-1 TRBV29-1 CSYYTGGSTEAFF TGCAGTTACTACACAGGGGGATCCACTGAAGCTTTCTTT
- many TRBJ2-7 TRBV7-9 CASSLARDRSSYEQYF TGTGCCAGCAGCTTAGCGAGAGACAGAAGCTCCTACGAGCAGTACTTC
TRBD1 - TRBJ1-2 TRBV4-1 CASSRDSNYGYAF TGTGCCAGCAGCCGGGACAGTAACTATGGCTACGCCTTC
TRBD2 - TRBJ2-1 TRBV11-2 CASSLGPRLAVNEQFF TGTGCCAGCAGCTTAGGCCCGAGACTAGCGGTAAATGAGCAGTTCTTC
- many TRBJ1-4 TRBV7-8 CASSLGSAIRDKATNEKLFF TGTGCCAGCAGCTTAGGGTCAGCGATTCGGGACAAGGCAACTAATGAAAAACTGTTTTTT
- - TRBJ1-5 TRBV20-1 CSARERTHSNQPQHF TGCAGTGCTAGAGAAAGGACACACAGCAATCAGCCCCAGCATTTT
TRBD2 - TRBJ2-7 TRBV29-1 CSVDLAVNEQYF TGCAGCGTTGATCTAGCGGTAAATGAGCAGTACTTC
TRBD1 many TRBJ1-2 TRBV3-1 CASSQVGQGRSNYGYTF TGTGCCAGCAGCCAAGTGGGACAGGGGCGATCTAACTATGGCTACACCTTC
- few TRBJ2-1 TRBV9 CASSPRLVPNEQFF TGTGCCAGCAGCCCCCGACTAGTGCCGAATGAGCAGTTCTTC
- many TRBJ2-1 TRBV5-1 CASSLSWGFSYNEQFF TGCGCCAGCAGCTTGTCCTGGGGGTTCTCCTACAATGAGCAGTTCTTC
TRBD2 few TRBJ2-1 TRBV2 CASRVAGTNEQFF TGTGCCAGCAGAGTAGCGGGGACCAATGAGCAGTTCTTC
TRBD2 many TRBJ2-7 TRBV29-1 CSARLAVSSYEQYF TGCAGCGCAAGACTAGCGGTGAGCTCCTACGAGCAGTACTTC
TRBD2 many TRBJ2-1 TRBV5-1 CASSLQPGLAGASDEQFF TGCGCCAGCAGCCTACAACCGGGACTAGCGGGTGCCAGCGATGAGCAGTTCTTC
- - TRBJ2-7 TRBV7-9 CASSLARSYEQYF TGTGCCAGCAGCTTAGCCAGGTCCTACGAGCAGTACTTC
- many TRBJ1-2 TRBV29-1 CSFEKEMAGYGYTF TGCAGCTTTGAGAAGGAGATGGCTGGCTATGGCTACACCTTC
TRBD2 many TRBJ2-1 TRBV28 CASSSHLPAGEYNEQFF TGTGCCAGCAGTTCACACCTCCCAGCGGGGGAATACAATGAGCAGTTCTTC
TRBD2 few TRBJ2-7 TRBV7-3 CASSSTTSGSSYEQYF TGTGCCAGCAGCTCCACCACTAGCGGGTCCTCCTACGAGCAGTACTTC
- - TRBJ1-3 TRBV29-1 CSKCRNTIYF TGCAGCAAGTGCAGAAACACCATATATTTT
TRBD2 many TRBJ2-5 TRBV30 CAWKAGGETQYF TGTGCCTGGAAGGCGGGAGGAGAGACCCAGTACTTC
- many TRBJ1-1 TRBV2 CAISGGGDQDTEAFF TGTGCCATCTCGGGTGGGGGGGATCAGGACACTGAAGCTTTCTTT
- - TRBJ1-2 TRBV20-1 CTAMAGAYGYTF TGCACCGCCATGGCAGGGGCCTATGGCTACACCTTC
- many TRBJ1-5 TRBV18 CASSQGYSNQPQHF TGCGCCAGCAGCCAAGGATATAGCAATCAGCCCCAGCATTTT
TRBD1 - TRBJ2-3 TRBV6-1 CASRWTGLTDTQYF TGTGCCAGCAGATGGACAGGGCTGACAGATACGCAGTATTTT
- many TRBJ1-2 TRBV6-1 CASSTDTKGYGYTF TGTGCCAGCAGTACGGACACGAAAGGCTATGGCTACACCTTC
- many TRBJ2-5 TRBV12-3/TRBV12-4 CASRDPGKFETQYF TGTGCCAGCAGAGACCCGGGCAAGTTTGAGACCCAGTACTTC
- many TRBJ2-7 TRBV11-1 CASSLARGLVYEQYF TGTGCCAGCAGCTTAGCCAGAGGTTTAGTCTACGAGCAGTACTTC
- many TRBJ2-3 TRBV6-1 CAIHGPGKDTQYF TGTGCCATCCATGGGCCGGGTAAGGATACGCAGTATTTT
TRBD1 many TRBJ2-3 TRBV28 CASSHRQGPGTDTQYF TGTGCCAGCAGTCACAGACAGGGACCTGGCACAGATACGCAGTATTTT
- few TRBJ2-3 TRBV3-1 CASSQVRAGPFVDTQYF TGTGCCAGCAGCCAAGTGAGAGCGGGCCCCTTCGTGGATACGCAGTATTTT
- - TRBJ2-6 TRBV28 CASRNEVLVGANVLTF TGTGCCAGCCGTAACGAAGTTTTAGTTGGGGCCAACGTCCTGACTTTC
- many TRBJ1-5 TRBV12-3/TRBV12-4 CASSYTGVAQPQHF TGTGCCAGCAGTTATACTGGGGTCGCTCAGCCCCAGCATTTT
- - TRBJ2-7 TRBV5-5 CASSLSLGAYEQYF TGTGCCAGCAGCTTGTCACTAGGTGCCTACGAGCAGTACTTC
- once TRBJ1-6 TRBV6-4 CASTRQNSPLHF TGTGCCAGCACCAGACAGAATTCACCCCTCCACTTT